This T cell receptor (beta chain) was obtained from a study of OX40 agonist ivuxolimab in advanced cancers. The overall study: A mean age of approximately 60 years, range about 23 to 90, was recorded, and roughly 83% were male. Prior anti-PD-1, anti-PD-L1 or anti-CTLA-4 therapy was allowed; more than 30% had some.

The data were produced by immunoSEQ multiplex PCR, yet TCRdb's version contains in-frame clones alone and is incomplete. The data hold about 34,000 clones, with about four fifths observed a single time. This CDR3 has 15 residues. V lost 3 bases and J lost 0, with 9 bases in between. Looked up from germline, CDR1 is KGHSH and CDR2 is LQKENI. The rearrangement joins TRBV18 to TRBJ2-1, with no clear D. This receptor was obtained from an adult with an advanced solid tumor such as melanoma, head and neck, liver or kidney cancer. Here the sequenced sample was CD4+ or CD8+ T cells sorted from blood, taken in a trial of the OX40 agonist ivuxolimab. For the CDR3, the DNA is TGTGCCAGCTCACCCTCGAGTAGCTCCTACAATGAGCAGTTCTTC. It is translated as CASSPSSSSYNEQFF. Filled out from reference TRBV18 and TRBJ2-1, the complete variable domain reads NAGVMQNPRHLVRRRGQEARLRCSPMKGHSHVYWYRQLPEEGLKFMVYLQKENIIDESGMPKERFSAEFPKEGPSILRIQQVVRGDSAAYFCASSPSSSSYNEQFFGPGTRLTVL.